These 13 T cell receptor beta chains came from one sample sequenced in a study of early T cells in non-severe SARS-CoV-2 infection. TCRdb re-called the 5' RACE reads with MiXCR, one entry per CDR3 protein. This sample has tens of thousands of distinct CDR3 sequences, with about 13% found just once. The material sequenced was whole blood. The receptors were sampled from an adult who was a healthcare worker with PCR-confirmed SARS-CoV-2 infection or an uninfected control (not recorded which).

The rearrangement uses TRBV6-5 and TRBJ2-7, with 8 bases matching TRBD1. This CDR3 region has 15 residues. Trimming removed 4 bases from V and 0 bases from J; junction bases left unmatched: 5. Germline lookup yields CDR1 MNHEY and CDR2 SVGAGI. CDR3 sequence: CASSLTGTGSYEQYF. DNA for the CDR3: TGTGCCAGCAGTTTAACCGGGACAGGCTCCTACGAGCAGTACTTC.

This clonotype has only a few counts. The chain recombines TRBV5-4 with TRBJ2-1, with TRBD1 matching over 7 bases. Germline V gives CDR1 SGHNT, CDR2 YYREEE (reference sequence). The CDR3 is 13 residues long. V lost 6 bases, J lost 6 bases, and 6 bases stayed unmatched. The CDR3 loop reads CASIGTVGNEQFF. The CDR3 DNA follows: TGTGCCAGCATCGGGACAGTGGGCAATGAGCAGTTCTTC.

This clonotype was counted only a few times. This chain joins TRBV28 and TRBJ2-1, with D perhaps TRBD1 (5 bases). This CDR3 region has 15 residues. The germline gives CDR1 MDHEN, CDR2 SYDVKM. Deletions cut 2 bases from V and 7 bases from J, with 15 bases between. CDR3 coding DNA: TGTGCCAGCAGTTTAGTTGATCAGGGCCGGAATGAGCAGTTCTTC. Protein sequence: CASSLVDQGRNEQFF.

This clonotype was counted between two and nine times. The rearrangement joins TRBV5-4 to TRBJ2-1; the D gene is possibly TRBD2 (5 bases). Trimming left V 1 base short and J 8 bases short, with 10 bases between. Germline V lookup: CDR1 SGHNT, CDR2 YYREEE (reference sequence). This CDR3 comprises 13 residues. The CDR3 spells CASSLLGSYEQFF. The CDR3, as DNA: TGTGCCAGCAGCTTGTTGGGGAGCTATGAGCAGTTCTTC.

Many counts were recorded for this clonotype. The CDR3 sequence: CASSARQGGNEQFF. In nucleotides, the CDR3 is TGTGCCAGCAGTGCACGGCAGGGGGGGAATGAGCAGTTCTTC. The chain combines TRBV6-1 with TRBJ2-1; D possibly matches TRBD1 or TRBD2 (7 bases each). Germline values: CDR1 MNHNS, CDR2 SASEGT. V lost 4 bases and J lost 7, with 14 bases in between. CDR3 length: 14 amino acids.

The chain combines TRBV7-2 with TRBJ2-1, with no clear D. V lost 2 bases and J 6 bases, leaving 5 bases between the germline ends. The germline gives CDR1 SGHTA, CDR2 FQGNSA. This CDR3 is 12 amino acids long. The CDR3 bases are TGTGCCAGCAGCTTACTCAGCAATGAGCAGTTCTTC. Translation: CASSLLSNEQFF. The variable domain in full, with the rest retrieved from reference TRBV7-2 and TRBJ2-1, is GAGVSQSPSNKVTEKGKDVELRCDPISGHTALYWYRQSLGQGLEFLIYFQGNSAPDKSGLPSDRFSAERTGGSVSTLTIQRTQQEDSAVYLCASSLLSNEQFFGPGTRLTVL.

This clonotype was seen only a few times. The V gene is TRBV18, the J gene TRBJ1-4; D is perhaps TRBD1 (5 bases). The CDR3 runs 16 residues. V lost 3 bases to trimming and J lost 4 bases, with 15 bases between them. From germline, CDR1 is KGHSH and CDR2 LQKENI. The CDR3 nucleotides read TGTGCCAGCTCACCGGGGCCAAGCAGTGGTAATGAAAAACTGTTTTTT. It is translated as CASSPGPSSGNEKLFF. Looking up the rest from reference TRBV18 and TRBJ1-4 gives the full variable domain: NAGVMQNPRHLVRRRGQEARLRCSPMKGHSHVYWYRQLPEEGLKFMVYLQKENIIDESGMPKERFSAEFPKEGPSILRIQQVVRGDSAAYFCASSPGPSSGNEKLFFGSGTQLSVL.

V gene TRBV5-1 combines with J gene TRBJ2-7; TRBD2 agrees at 14 bases. Germline values: CDR1 SGHRS, CDR2 YFSETQ. The length of the CDR3 is 16 residues. Trimming at V came to 0 bases and at J to 6 bases, leaving 5 bases not matched to a gene. The CDR3 sequence: CASSLGGTSGSSEQYF. CDR3 in DNA: TGCGCCAGCAGCTTGGGCGGGACTAGCGGGAGTAGCGAGCAGTACTTC.

This clonotype showed up just a few times. The rearrangement links TRBV28 to TRBJ1-1; the D gene is possibly TRBD1 (6 bases). V lost 9 bases and J lost 1, with 12 bases in between. Germline V gene data show CDR1 as MDHEN and CDR2 as SYDVKM. This CDR3 comprises 13 residues. The CDR3 protein is CASSGHPNTEAFF. The CDR3 DNA reads as TGTGCCAGTTCGGGACATCCGAACACTGAAGCTTTCTTT. The complete variable domain, with remaining parts taken from reference TRBV28 and TRBJ1-1, reads DVKVTQSSRYLVKRTGEKVFLECVQDMDHENMFWYRQDPGLGLRLIYFSYDVKMKEKGDIPEGYSVSREKKERFSLILESASTNQTSMYLCASSGHPNTEAFFGQGTRLTVV.

This clonotype was recorded a few times. This chain connects TRBV12-3 or TRBV12-4 to TRBJ2-5, with a weak D call TRBD2 (5 bases). The CDR3 has 15 amino acids. V was cut by 4 bases and J by 3 bases, with 15 bases left in between. CDR3 DNA: TGTGCCAGCAGTTCCCGCTCTATACTAGAAGAGACCCAGTACTTC. As protein: CASSSRSILEETQYF.

V gene TRBV20-1 combines with J gene TRBJ2-7, with D perhaps TRBD1 (5 bases). V lost 0 bases to trimming and J lost 3 bases, with 12 bases between them. The germline gives CDR1 DFQATT, CDR2 SNEGSKA (reference sequence). There are 14 residues in the CDR3. This CDR3 reads CSARDANRNYEQYF. In DNA form, the CDR3 reads TGCAGTGCTAGAGATGCGAACAGGAACTACGAGCAGTACTTC.

As regards this clonotype: The junction shows a germline mismatch at one end, possibly a read error. This chain connects TRBV28 to TRBJ2-3; D possibly corresponds to TRBD2 (6 bases). Germline assignment: CDR1 MDHEN and CDR2 SYDVKM. The CDR3 spans 13 residues. The CDR3 here is CRSSRWAGNTQYF. In DNA, the CDR3 is TGCCGCAGCAGTAGGTGGGCGGGAAATACGCAGTATTTT.

This chain links TRBV28 with TRBJ2-3, with 10 bases lining up with TRBD1. Germline CDR1 MDHEN, CDR2 SYDVKM. V trimming: 1 base; J trimming: 6 bases; junction bases outside the gene matches: 4. This CDR3 region has 15 residues. Here the CDR3 DNA reads TGTGCCAGCAGTTTATACGGACAGGGGGGTGATACGCAGTATTTT. Protein sequence: CASSLYGQGGDTQYF.